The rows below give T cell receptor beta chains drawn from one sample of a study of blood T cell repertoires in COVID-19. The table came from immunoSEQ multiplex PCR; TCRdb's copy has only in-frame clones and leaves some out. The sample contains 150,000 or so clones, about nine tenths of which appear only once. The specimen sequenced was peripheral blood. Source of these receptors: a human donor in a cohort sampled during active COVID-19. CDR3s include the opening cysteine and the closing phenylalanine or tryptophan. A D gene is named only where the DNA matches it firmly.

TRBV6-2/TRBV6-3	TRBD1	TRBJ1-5	TGTGCCAGCAGTTACCGGGGACAGGGGGATCAGCCCCAGCATTTT	CASSYRGQGDQPQHF
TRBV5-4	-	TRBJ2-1	TGTGCCAGCACCCAGGGCCTGGTCCCTAACAATGAGCAGTTCTTC	CASTQGLVPNNEQFF
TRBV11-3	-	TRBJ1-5	TGTGCCAGCAGCTTGATGCTGTCAGGCAGGGATTACATAAATCAGCCCCAGCATTTT	CASSLMLSGRDYINQPQHF
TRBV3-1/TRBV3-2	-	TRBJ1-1	TGTGCCAGCAGCCAAGAGGGGGGGGCAGGCACTGAAGCTTTCTTT	CASSQEGGAGTEAFF
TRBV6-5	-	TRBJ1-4	TGTGCCAGCAGTTCCGCGACAGGCCCTGAAAAACTGTTTTTT	CASSSATGPEKLFF
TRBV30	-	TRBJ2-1	TGTGCCTGGAGTGTACGGGGGTTAAAGGGCGATGAGCAGTTCTTC	CAWSVRGLKGDEQFF
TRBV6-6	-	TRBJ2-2	TGTGCCAGCAGGGCGGGGTACACCGGGGAGCTGTTTTTT	CASRAGYTGELFF
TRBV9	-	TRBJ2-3	TGTGCCAGCAGCGTACAGGGTCGACCCACAGATACGCAGTATTTT	CASSVQGRPTDTQYF
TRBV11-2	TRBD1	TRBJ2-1	TGTGCCAGCAGCCACGGACAGGGGATGGGCAATGAGCAGTTCTTC	CASSHGQGMGNEQFF
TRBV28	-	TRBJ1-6	TGTGCCAGCAGTCGACAGTATAATTCACCCCTCCACTTT	CASSRQYNSPLHF
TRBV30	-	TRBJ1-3	TGTGCCTGGCTAGCCGGGTTCACCATATATTTT	CAWLAGFTIYF